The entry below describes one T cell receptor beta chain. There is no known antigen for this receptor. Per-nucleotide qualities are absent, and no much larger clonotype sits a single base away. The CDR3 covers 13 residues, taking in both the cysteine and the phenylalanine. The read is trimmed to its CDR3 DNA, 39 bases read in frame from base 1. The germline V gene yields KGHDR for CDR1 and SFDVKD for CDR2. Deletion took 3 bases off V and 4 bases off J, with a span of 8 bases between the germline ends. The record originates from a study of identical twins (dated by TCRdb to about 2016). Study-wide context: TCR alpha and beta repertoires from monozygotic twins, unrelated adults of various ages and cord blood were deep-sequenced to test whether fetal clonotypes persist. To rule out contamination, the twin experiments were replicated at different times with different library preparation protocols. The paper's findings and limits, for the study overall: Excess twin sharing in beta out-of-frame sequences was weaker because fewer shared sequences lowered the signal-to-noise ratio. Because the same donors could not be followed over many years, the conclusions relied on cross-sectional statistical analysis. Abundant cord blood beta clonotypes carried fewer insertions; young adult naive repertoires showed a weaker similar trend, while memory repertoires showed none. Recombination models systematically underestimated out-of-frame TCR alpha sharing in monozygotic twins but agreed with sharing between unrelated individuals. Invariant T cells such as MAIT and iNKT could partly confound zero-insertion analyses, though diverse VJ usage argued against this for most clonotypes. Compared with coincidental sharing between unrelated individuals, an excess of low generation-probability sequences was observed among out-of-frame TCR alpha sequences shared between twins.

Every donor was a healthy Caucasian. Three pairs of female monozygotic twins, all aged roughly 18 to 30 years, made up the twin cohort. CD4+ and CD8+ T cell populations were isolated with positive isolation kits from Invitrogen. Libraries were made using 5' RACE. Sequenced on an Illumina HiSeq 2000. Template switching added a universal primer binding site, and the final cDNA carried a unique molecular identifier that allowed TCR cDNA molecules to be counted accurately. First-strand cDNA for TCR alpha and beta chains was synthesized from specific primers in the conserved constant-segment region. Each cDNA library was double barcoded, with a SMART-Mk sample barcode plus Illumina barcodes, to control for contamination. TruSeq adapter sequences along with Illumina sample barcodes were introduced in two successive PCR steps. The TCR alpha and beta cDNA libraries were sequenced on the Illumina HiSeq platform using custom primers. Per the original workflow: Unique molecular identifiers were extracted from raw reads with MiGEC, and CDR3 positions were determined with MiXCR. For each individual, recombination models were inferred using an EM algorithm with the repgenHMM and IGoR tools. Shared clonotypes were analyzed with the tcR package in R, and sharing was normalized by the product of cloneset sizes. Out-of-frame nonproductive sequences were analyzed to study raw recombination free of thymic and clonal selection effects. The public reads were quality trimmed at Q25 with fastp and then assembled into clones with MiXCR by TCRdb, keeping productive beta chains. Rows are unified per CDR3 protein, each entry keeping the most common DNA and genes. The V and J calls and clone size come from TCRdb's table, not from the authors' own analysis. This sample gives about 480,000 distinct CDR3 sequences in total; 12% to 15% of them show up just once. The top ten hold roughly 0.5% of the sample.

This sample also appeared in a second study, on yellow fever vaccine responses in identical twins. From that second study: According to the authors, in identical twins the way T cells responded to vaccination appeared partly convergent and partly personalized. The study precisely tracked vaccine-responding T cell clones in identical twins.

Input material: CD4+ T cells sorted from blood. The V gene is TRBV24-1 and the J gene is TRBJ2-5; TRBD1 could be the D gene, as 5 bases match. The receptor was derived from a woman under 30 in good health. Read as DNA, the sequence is TGTGCCACCAGTGATGCGGACACAGAGACCCAGTACTTC. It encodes CATSDADTETQYF.